This T cell receptor beta chain was recorded in a study of T cells in narcolepsy. Study context: Healthy controls were enrolled alongside patients with narcolepsy type 1 or type 2. Findings and limits, study-wide: Autoreactive HCRT-specific and TRIB2-specific clonotypes were marked in same-patient CSF-versus-blood CD4+ comparisons.

To note about this clone: Its antigen is undetermined.

TCRdb keeps only in-frame clones here, not all; method: immunoSEQ multiplex PCR. Among tens of thousands of clones listed, 84% were seen once. V dropped 6 bases and J dropped 5; count of bases not matched to a gene: 10. CDR3 length: 15 residues. Germline CDR1 reads MDHEN; CDR2 reads SYDVKM. The specimen was CD45RA- memory CD4+ T cells from PBMCs. This receptor was identified in a human donor with narcolepsy. The rearrangement uses TRBV28 and TRBJ1-2; TRBD1 matches 9 bases. CDR3 amino acids: CASRGGTGFMYGYTF. CDR3 in DNA: TGTGCCAGCAGGGGCGGGACAGGGTTTATGTATGGCTACACCTTC.